The next 11 T cell receptor beta chains were all read from a single sample in a study of T cell responses to AZD1222 COVID-19 vaccine. Sequenced by immunoSEQ multiplex PCR; TCRdb stores in-frame clones only, minus some. Counted here are around 140,000 clones, roughly 87% occurring once; the ten biggest clones make up roughly 4.7%. Specimen: peripheral blood, collected on day 0 of AZD1222 vaccination. Receptors originate from an adult in good health.

The gene calls are TRBV7-3 and TRBJ2-3; weak D call: TRBD1 (5 bases). The CDR3 runs to 13 residues. With 4 bases removed from V and 3 bases from J, the gap between germline ends came to 8 bases. Germline V gene data show CDR1 as SGHTA and CDR2 as FQGTGA. CDR3 protein: CASSSQGTDTQYF. In DNA form, the CDR3 reads TGTGCCAGCAGCTCGCAGGGAACAGATACGCAGTATTTT.

The chain combines TRBV18 with TRBJ1-5, with D uncertain. The V gene lost 4 bases and the J gene lost 9 bases, with 16 bases spanning the gap. Germline CDR1 and CDR2: KGHSH and LQKENI. CDR3 length: 14 residues. DNA of the CDR3: TGTGCCAGCTCACATAACAACCCCCCTCGGCCCCAGCATTTT. Translation gives CASSHNNPPRPQHF.

The rearrangement joins TRBV4-1 to TRBJ2-7, with 8 bases fitting TRBD1. The CDR3 has 13 residues. The trim removed 4 bases at V and 7 bases at J, leaving 6 bases unmatched. Germline loops: CDR1 MGHRA, CDR2 YSYEKL. The CDR3 region is CASSPQGAKEQYF. CDR3 DNA sequence: TGCGCCAGCAGCCCCCAGGGGGCGAAAGAGCAGTACTTC.

V gene TRBV19 combines with J gene TRBJ1-2; maybe TRBD1 (5 bases). CDR3 length equals 14 residues. The germline gives CDR1 LNHDA, CDR2 SQIVND (reference sequence). The V gene lost 3 bases and the J gene lost 4 bases, with 12 bases spanning the gap. CDR3 in DNA: TGTGCCAGTAGTATGGTGGGGCGCAGCTATGGCTACACCTTC. The encoded protein is CASSMVGRSYGYTF.

This chain links TRBV27 with TRBJ1-5; D might be TRBD1 (5 bases). Germline-derived CDR1 and CDR2 are MNHEY and SMNVEV (reference sequence). V lost 5 bases and J lost 3, with 14 bases in between. This CDR3 has 15 amino acids. CDR3 DNA: TGTGCCAGCAGTGCGAGATTGGGACCCAATCAGCCCCAGCATTTT. Residues: CASSARLGPNQPQHF.

The chain joins TRBV5-1 to TRBJ1-4; 7 bases are a match to TRBD1. The CDR3 has 14 amino acids. Germline V gives CDR1 SGHRS, CDR2 YFSETQ. Trimming took 1 base from V and 7 from J; bases not matched to a gene: 4. The CDR3 bases are TGCGCCAGCAGCTTGCGAGACAGGGCTGAAAAACTGTTTTTT. It is translated as CASSLRDRAEKLFF. Using reference TRBV5-1 and TRBJ1-4 for the parts outside the CDR3, the full variable domain is KAGVTQTPRYLIKTRGQQVTLSCSPISGHRSVSWYQQTPGQGLQFLFEYFSETQRNKGNFPGRFSGRQFSNSRSEMNVSTLELGDSALYLCASSLRDRAEKLFFGSGTQLSVL.

The chain has TRBV10-3 and TRBJ1-5, with 9 nucleotides matching TRBD1. Unmatched junction bases numbered 8, after V lost 5 bases and J lost 6 bases. The CDR3 is made up of 15 amino acids. Germline CDR1 reads ENHRY; CDR2 reads SYGVKD. The CDR3 region is CAISPGQGLSQPQHF. The CDR3 bases are TGTGCCATCAGTCCGGGACAGGGTTTGAGTCAGCCCCAGCATTTT.

J is TRBJ1-5 and V is TRBV5-5; 8 positions agree with TRBD1. With 4 bases clipped from V and 7 bases from J, the junction kept 4 bases outside the gene matches. The length of the CDR3 is 13 residues. Per germline, CDR1 SGHKS and CDR2 YYEKEE (reference sequence). CDR3 loop: CASSDRGFQPQHF. The CDR3 nucleotides read TGTGCCAGCAGCGACAGGGGTTTCCAGCCCCAGCATTTT.

The rearrangement joins TRBV7-2 to TRBJ1-6; D unclear. This CDR3 region has 16 residues. The ends were cut back, 5 bases at V and 9 bases at J, with 20 bases in the middle. CDR1 is SGHTA and CDR2 is FQGNSA in the germline V gene. The CDR3 reads CASSRLGPRSGSPLHF. The CDR3 DNA is TGTGCCAGCAGCCGGTTAGGGCCACGAAGCGGTTCACCCCTCCACTTT.

V and J are TRBV18 and TRBJ1-2; the D is unclear. Trimming removed 2 bases at V and 6 bases at J, with 13 bases between. The CDR3 length is 14 residues. The germline V gene has CDR1 KGHSH and CDR2 LQKENI. In nucleotides, the CDR3 is TGTGCCAGCTCACCAAGACGGGCAGACGATGGCTACACCTTC. Translation gives CASSPRRADDGYTF.

The J gene is TRBJ1-1, the V gene TRBV4-2, with a tentative D call TRBD1 (5 bases). CDR3 length: 15 residues. Germline V gene lookup returns CDR1 LGHNA and CDR2 YNFKEQ. Deletions cut 4 bases from V and 6 bases from J, with 18 bases between. CDR3 sequence reads: CASSPRDQIAAEAFF. The CDR3 nucleotides are TGTGCCAGCAGCCCCAGGGACCAAATTGCCGCTGAAGCTTTCTTT.